These 30 T cell receptor beta chains share one sample of origin, sequenced in a study of T cells in Graves' hyperthyroidism and ophthalmopathy. TCR beta CDR3 sequences were amplified from RNA transcripts. The HTBI primer set drove a first-round RT-PCR of the TCR CDR3. TCRdb itself ran the multiplex PCR reads through MiXCR, one entry per CDR3 protein. The sample shows hundreds of thousands of distinct CDR3 sequences, 15% to 20% of them seen only once. The sequencing input was blood. Source of these receptors: a woman in her thirties with Graves' hyperthyroidism.

V and J are TRBV2 and TRBJ2-7, with TRBD1 matching 10 bases. The trim removed 7 bases at V and 2 bases at J, leaving 14 bases unmatched. The CDR3 contains 17 residues. Germline CDR1 SNHLY, CDR2 FYNNEI. The CDR3 loop reads CASIGGIGQGVTYEQYF. The CDR3 DNA follows: TGTGCCAGCATAGGGGGGATTGGACAGGGGGTTACCTACGAGCAGTACTTC. Complete variable domain (other parts from reference TRBV2 and TRBJ2-7): EPEVTQTPSHQVTQMGQEVILRCVPISNHLYFYWYRQILGQKVEFLVSFYNNEISEKSEIFDDQFSVERPDGSNFTLKIRSTKLEDSAMYFCASIGGIGQGVTYEQYFGPGTRLTVT.

This clonotype has more than one count but fewer than ten. This chain joins TRBV9 and TRBJ2-3; 10 bases are a match to TRBD2. The CDR3 has 20 amino acids. The ends lost 0 bases at V and 3 bases at J; junction bases unmatched: 16. Per the germline V gene, CDR1 is SGDLS and CDR2 is YYNGEE. CDR3 DNA: TGTGCCAGCAGCGTAGTTTTTTCCCTGATAGGGACTAGCGCGACAGATACGCAGTATTTT. This sequence encodes CASSVVFSLIGTSATDTQYF.

This clonotype was found once. V and J are TRBV24-1 and TRBJ2-5, with 8 bases fitting TRBD1. Germline CDR1 is KGHDR and CDR2 is SFDVKD. The CDR3 contains 15 residues. The J segment lost 5 bases and the V segment lost 2 bases, leaving 6 bases of the junction unmatched. CDR3 nucleotide sequence: TGTGCCACCAGTGATTCGGCAGGGGGCCTGGAGACCCAGTACTTC. It translates to CATSDSAGGLETQYF.

This clonotype has a count of ten or more. The chain couples TRBV6-2 or TRBV6-3 to TRBJ2-1; tentatively, D is TRBD2 (6 bases). The V end was cut by 3 bases, the J end by 8 bases, with 14 bases between. Germline V CDR1 and CDR2: MNHEY, SVGEGT. The CDR3 spans 14 residues. CDR3 DNA: TGTGCCAGCAGTTATCGCGGGGAGGATTATGAGCAGTTCTTC. It translates to CASSYRGEDYEQFF.

This clonotype showed up many times. The chain combines TRBV20-1 with TRBJ2-1; 11 bases fit TRBD2. Germline V gives CDR1 DFQATT, CDR2 SNEGSKA (reference sequence). V lost 6 bases to trimming and J lost 5 bases; unmatched junction nucleotides: 9. The CDR3 totals 15 residues. Here the CDR3 reads CSAENPSGRHNEQFF. CDR3 nucleotides: TGCAGTGCCGAGAATCCTAGCGGGAGGCACAATGAGCAGTTCTTC.

This clonotype was seen repeatedly, ten times or more. The V call is TRBV13, the J call TRBJ2-1; D is unclear. The ends were cut back, 0 bases at V and 0 bases at J, with 18 bases in the middle. The CDR3 consists of 19 residues. The germline V gene has CDR1 PRHDT and CDR2 FYEKMQ (reference sequence). CDR3 nucleotide sequence: TGTGCCAGCAGCTTAGGGGGCCTCCCGTCAACGAGCTCCTACAATGAGCAGTTCTTC. It is translated as CASSLGGLPSTSSYNEQFF.

This clonotype was recorded many times. The chain links TRBV7-3 to TRBJ2-1, with D unresolved. Germline CDR1 and CDR2: SGHTA and FQGTGA. Between the trimmed V and J ends, which lost 2 bases and 7 bases, there was a span of 15 bases. This CDR3 region has 15 residues. DNA for the CDR3: TGTGCCAGCAGCTTACGTCCGCTGAGCAGGAATGAGCAGTTCTTC. Protein product: CASSLRPLSRNEQFF.

The V and J genes are TRBV18 and TRBJ2-7, with D perhaps being TRBD1 or TRBD2 (5 bases each). V was shortened by 3 bases and J by 2 bases, with 11 bases between the two germline ends. From germline, CDR1 is KGHSH and CDR2 LQKENI. CDR3 length: 14 amino acids. CDR3 amino acids: CASSPGENPYEQYF. In DNA form, the CDR3 reads TGTGCCAGCTCACCGGGGGAGAACCCCTACGAGCAGTACTTC.

In this sample, this clonotype turned up many times. This chain uses TRBV28 with TRBJ2-7; 8 positions agree with TRBD2. Germline CDR1 reads MDHEN; CDR2 reads SYDVKM. After removal of 6 bases from V and 0 bases from J, the junction contained 7 bases not matched to a gene. This CDR3 has 15 residues. As DNA, the CDR3 is TGTGCCAGCAGAAGGGGACTAGATAGCTCCTACGAGCAGTACTTC. Amino acid sequence: CASRRGLDSSYEQYF.

This clonotype was detected a few times. J is TRBJ1-2 and V is TRBV3-1, with TRBD1 matching 7 bases. V gave up 2 bases and J gave up 6 bases; unmatched junction bases: 6. There are 14 residues in the CDR3. Germline loops: CDR1 LGHDT, CDR2 YNNKEL (reference sequence). This CDR3 is CASSQSITGDGYTF. CDR3 in DNA: TGTGCCAGCAGCCAAAGTATCACAGGGGATGGCTACACCTTC.

This clonotype was detected many times. The chain joins TRBV20-1 to TRBJ2-3, with TRBD2 identical over 7 bases. Germline values: CDR1 DFQATT, CDR2 SNEGSKA (reference sequence). CDR3 size: 14 residues. Unmatched junction bases numbered 6, after V lost 3 bases and J lost 3 bases. In DNA, the CDR3 is TGCAGTGCTAGTGGGTCCGGGGGGACAGATACGCAGTATTTT. Protein product: CSASGSGGTDTQYF.

The chain couples TRBV20-1 to TRBJ2-2; maybe TRBD1 (6 bases). Germline V gives CDR1 DFQATT, CDR2 SNEGSKA (reference sequence). This CDR3 has 17 amino acids. V shed 0 bases and J shed 0 bases, with 14 bases lying between them. CDR3 coding DNA: TGCAGTGCTAGAGATCTTGGGCGACAGGCGAACACCGGGGAGCTGTTTTTT. Translation: CSARDLGRQANTGELFF.

This clonotype has a count of ten or more. The J gene is TRBJ2-1, the V gene TRBV24-1, with TRBD2 identical over 9 bases. The CDR3 is 16 amino acids. Germline assignment: CDR1 KGHDR and CDR2 SFDVKD. With 5 bases clipped from V and 3 bases from J, the junction kept 7 bases outside the gene matches. CDR3 amino acids: CATSGWTSAGYNEQFF. CDR3 coding DNA: TGTGCCACCAGTGGGTGGACTAGCGCGGGCTACAATGAGCAGTTCTTC.

Ten or more counts support this clonotype. The chain recombines TRBV27 with TRBJ2-3; unclear D gene. V was clipped by 5 bases and J by 3 bases, with 9 bases between them. Germline V gene lookup returns CDR1 MNHEY and CDR2 SMNVEV (reference sequence). This CDR3 contains 13 residues. As DNA, the CDR3 is TGTGCCAGCAGTCTGTACAGAACAGATACGCAGTATTTT. It yields the protein CASSLYRTDTQYF.

This clonotype has ten or more counts. The chain combines TRBV12-3 or TRBV12-4 with TRBJ2-2; D remains ambiguous. CDR3 length: 13 amino acids. Trimming took off 5 bases at V and 8 bases at J, with 12 bases between the two ends. This chain's CDR3 is CASSAYERGELFF. The CDR3 DNA reads TGTGCCAGCAGTGCCTACGAGAGGGGGGAGCTGTTTTTT.

The sample holds many counts of this clonotype. This chain links TRBV7-8 with TRBJ1-5; possible D gene TRBD1, 5 bases. V was pared by 2 bases and J by 7 bases, with 15 bases between. Germline V gene sequence: CDR1 SGHVS, CDR2 FQNEAQ. The CDR3 has 15 residues. This chain's CDR3 is CASSLLSGTGQPQHF. The CDR3 region has the DNA TGTGCCAGCAGCTTACTTTCGGGGACTGGGCAGCCCCAGCATTTT.

This clonotype was seen repeatedly, ten times or more. The V gene is TRBV5-6, the J gene TRBJ2-3; 7 bases are a match to TRBD1. Germline V gives CDR1 SGHDT, CDR2 YYEEEE. Losses at the gene ends were 3 bases for V and 1 base for J; bases not matched to a gene: 5. The CDR3 is 15 residues long. CDR3 residues: CASSSRGLGTDTQYF. The CDR3 DNA sequence: TGTGCCAGCAGCTCGAGGGGGCTTGGCACAGATACGCAGTATTTT.

This clonotype was seen at least ten times. Relative to the germline gene, one junction end is altered; a read error may explain this. The gene calls are TRBV29-1 and TRBJ1-3, with D unclear. The CDR3 consists of 14 residues. Germline CDR1 is SQVTM and CDR2 is ANQGSEA. CDR3 sequence (DNA): TGCAGCGTTCAAGAGGGTAGCTCTGGAAACACCATATATTTT. The encoded protein is CSVQEGSSGNTIYF. Full variable domain (outside the CDR3, taken from reference TRBV29-1 and TRBJ1-3): SAVISQKPSRDICQRGTSLTIQCQVDSQVTMMFWYRQQPGQSLTLIATANQGSEATYESGFVIDKFPISRPNLTFSTLTVSNMSPEDSSIYLCSVQEGSSGNTIYFGEGSWLTVV.

V gene TRBV27 combines with J gene TRBJ2-5, with 9 bases fitting TRBD1. Germline V CDR1 and CDR2: MNHEY, SMNVEV (reference sequence). This CDR3 is 19 amino acids long. V gave up 2 bases and J gave up 1 base; unmatched junction bases: 14. The CDR3 DNA follows: TGTGCCAGCAGTTTAATAAGGTTTCGGACAGGGGAGGCCCAAGAGACCCAGTACTTC. Amino acid sequence: CASSLIRFRTGEAQETQYF.

The genes are TRBV5-1 and TRBJ1-3; 9 positions agree with TRBD1. J was trimmed by 1 base and V by 4 bases; bases with no gene match: 15. CDR1 and CDR2 from the germline V gene are SGHRS and YFSETQ. This CDR3 is 19 amino acids long. The CDR3 here is CASSLSPGVTGGSGNTIYF. The CDR3 DNA reads TGCGCCAGCAGCCTGAGTCCGGGCGTGACAGGGGGTTCTGGAAACACCATATATTTT.

Note on this clonotype: A much bigger clone sits one base away, suggesting this may be a read error. This chain connects TRBV7-9 to TRBJ2-7; possibly TRBD2 for D (6 bases). Germline values: CDR1 SEHNR, CDR2 FQNEAQ (reference sequence). The V end lost 4 bases, the J end lost 3 bases, and 13 bases lay between the germline ends. The CDR3 is 14 amino acids. DNA for the CDR3: TGTGCCAGCAGCTCGCCCGGGACTGACTACGAGCAGTACTTC. Translation gives CASSSPGTDYEQYF.

This clonotype was observed many times. The chain employs TRBV6-1 and TRBJ2-7, with TRBD1 matching 7 bases. This CDR3 is 14 amino acids long. CDR1 is MNHNS and CDR2 is SASEGT in the germline V gene. V shed 4 bases, J shed 3 bases, and the junction held 6 bases outside the gene matches. For the CDR3, the DNA is TGTGCCAGCAGTGTCCAGGGGGTTGTCTACGAGCAGTACTTC. Its translation: CASSVQGVVYEQYF.

This clonotype occurred many times. The V call is TRBV7-2, the J call TRBJ2-7, with 7 bases identical to TRBD2. The trim removed 1 base at V and 3 bases at J, leaving 3 bases unmatched. The CDR3 runs 14 residues. Germline V gene sequence: CDR1 SGHTA, CDR2 FQGNSA. In nucleotides, the CDR3 is TGTGCCAGCAGCTTAGGCTCGGGGGGCTACGAGCAGTACTTC. Translated: CASSLGSGGYEQYF.

There are many counts of this clonotype. The chain couples TRBV20-1 to TRBJ1-2; possible D gene TRBD1, 5 bases. The CDR3 consists of 13 residues. The germline gives CDR1 DFQATT, CDR2 SNEGSKA (reference sequence). V gave up 8 bases and J gave up 3 bases, with 16 bases separating them. The CDR3 sequence: CSSLRGVDYGYTF. The CDR3 DNA sequence: TGCAGTTCACTACGGGGGGTAGACTATGGCTACACCTTC.

This clonotype was observed many times. The rearrangement uses TRBV28 and TRBJ1-5; 7 bases are shared with TRBD1. CDR1 MDHEN and CDR2 SYDVKM come from the germline V gene. There are 18 residues in the CDR3. Trimming at V came to 3 bases and at J to 1 base, leaving 12 bases not matched to a gene. The CDR3 region is CASSFFLSGGGSNQPQHF. The CDR3 DNA reads TGTGCCAGCAGTTTCTTTTTGTCAGGGGGAGGCAGCAATCAGCCCCAGCATTTT.

The table lists this clonotype with a few counts. The chain employs TRBV20-1 and TRBJ2-7; TRBD2 matches 10 bases. CDR1 is DFQATT and CDR2 is SNEGSKA in the germline V gene (reference sequence). V gave up 5 bases and J gave up 6 bases; unmatched junction bases: 19. CDR3 length: 17 residues. CDR3 region: CSALWVGPSGSNPEQYF. The CDR3 nucleotides are TGCAGTGCTCTATGGGTGGGGCCTAGCGGGAGTAATCCCGAGCAGTACTTC.

V usage is TRBV11-2 and J usage is TRBJ2-7; D is perhaps TRBD2 (5 bases). The CDR3 runs 13 residues. Germline lookup yields CDR1 SGHAT and CDR2 FQNNGV. Trimming removed 3 bases from V and 7 bases from J, with 13 bases in between. CDR3 coding DNA: TGTGCCAGCAGCTTTGCGGGTACTGGGGAGCAGTACTTC. This translates into CASSFAGTGEQYF.

The J gene is TRBJ1-2, the V gene TRBV28; 9 bases fit TRBD1. The J segment lost 6 bases and the V segment lost 5 bases, leaving 10 bases of the junction unmatched. CDR1 MDHEN and CDR2 SYDVKM come from the germline V gene. This CDR3 region has 15 residues. This CDR3 reads CASSIPFDRGDGYTF. In nucleotides, the CDR3 is TGTGCCAGCAGTATCCCTTTCGACAGGGGGGATGGCTACACCTTC.

Concerning this clonotype: A single base separates this from a much larger clone, so it may be a read error. The chain recombines TRBV10-2 with TRBJ1-2; 9 bases are shared with TRBD1. The CDR3 loop spans 15 amino acids. Looked up from germline, CDR1 is WSHSY and CDR2 is SAAADI. CDR3 loop: CASRGQGVKNYGYAF. CDR3 coding DNA: TGCGCCAGCAGGGGACAGGGTGTAAAAAACTATGGCTACGCCTTC.

The chain recombines TRBV3-1 with TRBJ2-7; 12 nucleotides match TRBD2. The ends lost 3 bases at V and 7 bases at J; junction bases unmatched: 7. In germline, CDR1 is LGHDT, CDR2 YNNKEL (reference sequence). This CDR3 contains 15 residues. CDR3 nucleotide sequence: TGTGCCAGCAGCCACGACCTAGCGGGAGGGCGTGAGCAGTACTTC. It translates to CASSHDLAGGREQYF.